This TCR beta chain was profiled in a study of cytomegalovirus exposure and HLA in healthy donors. General study findings and limits: It was reported that TCR beta sequences correctly inferred the HLA-A and HLA-B alleles for most subjects. Specific recognition of CMV antigens was confirmed in vitro for three chains (all CMV-associated).

Note on this clone: Its antigen remains unknown.

Primers for the PCR totalled 60 Vbeta and 13 Jbeta. The repertoire was sequenced with immunoSEQ multiplex PCR; TCRdb's copy has only in-frame clones and lacks some. The table lists about 52,000 clones. This clonotype was sampled from a woman aged 55-70 years in good health and CMV-seropositive. Sequencing was performed on PBMCs.

For the CDR3, the DNA is TGTGCCAGCAGCCAAGATTGGGGCCCCGTCTCTGGAAACACCATATATTTT. Its translation is CASSQDWGPVSGNTIYF. The V call is TRBV14, the J call TRBJ1-3, with a tentative D call TRBD1 (5 bases). CDR3 length: 17 residues. The germline CDR1 and CDR2 sequences are SGHDN and FVKESK. The V gene lost 0 bases and the J gene lost 0 bases, with 12 bases spanning the gap.